The T cell receptor (beta chain) described here comes from a study of cytomegalovirus exposure and HLA in healthy donors. The PCR employed 60 Vbeta primers together with 13 Jbeta primers. The data were produced by immunoSEQ multiplex PCR, yet TCRdb's version contains in-frame clones alone and is incomplete. There are about 130,000 clones in the sample; 70% to 75% occur only once, and less than 4% lies in the top ten. The CDR3 length is 19 residues. The germline gives CDR1 MNHNS, CDR2 SASEGT. V lost 3 bases and J lost 9; bases outside the gene matches: 23. This TCR was sampled from a man under 40 in good health and CMV-seronegative. The genes are TRBV6-1 and TRBJ2-5; 9 bases align to TRBD2. Input material: PBMCs. The CDR3, as DNA: TGTGCCAGCAGTGACGTAACAAAGTACGGGACTAGCTCTCCGGGACCCCAGTACTTC. This codes for CASSDVTKYGTSSPGPQYF.